This T cell receptor (beta chain) was observed in a study of T cell repertoires in cytomegalovirus infection. One entry per CDR3 protein, called by TCRdb with MiXCR from the reads. The table has hundreds of thousands of distinct CDR3 sequences, less than 40% seen once. The CDR3 totals 16 residues. Losses at the gene ends were 2 bases for V and 4 bases for J; bases not matched to a gene: 8. Germline loops: CDR1 MNHEY, CDR2 SMNVEV (reference sequence). About this clonotype: Its target is not known.

The sample in question was cultured CD8+ T cells from PBMCs, obtained from culture after CMV antigen stimulation. This receptor was taken from a human donor in good health (CMV status not recorded). Some clones in this sample may be carry-over from other donors' samples. The chain combines TRBV27 with TRBJ2-1; 7 nucleotides match TRBD1. The CDR3 DNA is TGTGCCAGCAGTTTAACTCAGGGGGTTGCGTACAATGAGCAGTTCTTC. This translates into CASSLTQGVAYNEQFF.